This T cell receptor (beta chain) was sequenced for a study of T cells in Graves' hyperthyroidism and ophthalmopathy. General study findings and limits: Median prediction lead before ophthalmopathy onset was about 6.3 months with the model. Researchers found most expanded thyroid clonotypes above 0.001 in blood as well.

The CDR3 is 14 residues long. Per germline, CDR1 MNHEY and CDR2 SMNVEV (reference sequence). The germline V and J ends were trimmed by 0 bases and 2 bases, with 8 bases remaining between them. This clonotype has a count of ten or more. The antigen remains undetermined. Amplification yielded TCR beta CDR3 regions, with RNA transcripts as the source. An initial round of RT-PCR targeting the TCR CDR3 relied on the HTBI primer set. TCRdb itself ran the multiplex PCR reads through MiXCR, one entry per CDR3 protein. The profile shows about 52,000 distinct CDR3 sequences, less than 60% of them singletons. Clinical symptoms, serum thyroxine and TRAb, thyroid ultrasound and orbital computed tomography were used for the diagnoses.

Material for sequencing was blood. The chain joins TRBV27 to TRBJ2-7; D is possibly TRBD1 (5 bases). The sequence came from a woman in her 50s with Graves' ophthalmopathy. CDR3 bases: TGTGCCAGCAGTTTATCAGGGGCGGCCTACGAGCAGTACTTC. The encoded protein is CASSLSGAAYEQYF.